Below are 15 T cell receptor beta chains sequenced from a single sample in a study of cytomegalovirus exposure and HLA in healthy donors. PCR amplification relied on 60 Vbeta primers (plus 13 Jbeta primers). Using immunoSEQ multiplex PCR, the repertoire was profiled, and TCRdb retains in-frame clones only, with some absent. The sample has under 150,000 clones, roughly 78% seen once. The sample taken for sequencing was PBMCs. The source of these receptors is a man aged 45-65 years in good health and CMV-seropositive.

V is TRBV21-1 and J is TRBJ2-7; TRBD1 is the table's D call and was not checked against the DNA. TRBV21-1 is tagged as a pseudogene. The CDR3 consists of 15 residues. CDR3 loop: CASSKGVRGIYEQYF. For the CDR3, the DNA is TGTGCCAGCAGCAAAGGGGTCAGGGGTATCTACGAGCAGTACTTC.

The chain has TRBV6-1 and TRBJ2-5; no clear D. The CDR3 contains 13 residues. Deletions cut 6 bases from V and 2 bases from J, with 10 bases between. Germline V gene sequence: CDR1 MNHNS, CDR2 SASEGT. CDR3: CASRLVLQETQYF. CDR3 DNA: TGTGCCAGCAGACTGGTTTTGCAAGAGACCCAGTACTTC.

This chain links TRBV19 with TRBJ1-4, with no clear D. Germline V gene lookup returns CDR1 LNHDA and CDR2 SQIVND (reference sequence). Trimming stripped 6 bases from V and 0 bases from J, with 2 bases between. The CDR3 consists of 12 residues. The DNA of the CDR3 is TGTGCCAGTAGCACAACTAATGAAAAACTGTTTTTT. This encodes CASSTTNEKLFF.

The V call is TRBV29-1, the J call TRBJ2-3, with 9 bases lining up with TRBD2. J lost 8 bases, V lost 0 bases, and 15 bases had no gene match. CDR1 is SQVTM and CDR2 is ANQGSEA in the germline V gene. The CDR3 is 17 residues long. CDR3 region: CSVEDPAVAGVLGTQYF. The DNA of the CDR3 is TGCAGCGTTGAAGATCCGGCAGTAGCGGGGGTGCTAGGTACGCAGTATTTT.

This chain links TRBV21-1 with TRBJ2-1; the table's TRBD1 call for D was not verified on the DNA. TRBV21-1 represents a pseudogene. This CDR3 spans 16 amino acids. The CDR3: CASVKGGLGIRNEQFF. The CDR3 DNA reads TGTGCCAGCGTTAAAGGGGGTTTGGGGATTAGAAATGAGCAGTTCTTC.

This clone occurred a few times. The genes are TRBV27 and TRBJ1-5, with a tentative D call TRBD1 (5 bases). The CDR3 sequence is 15 residues long. V lost 6 bases, J lost 6 bases, and 18 bases lay in between. CDR1 MNHEY and CDR2 SMNVEV come from the germline V gene (reference sequence). CDR3 DNA: TGTGCCAGCAGGGGAGGTGGGGGACGATTTCAGCCCCAGCATTTT. It is translated as CASRGGGGRFQPQHF.

A few counts support this clone. A far larger clone is a single base away, which makes a read error likely. This rearrangement joins TRBV4-3 to TRBJ1-2; D is possibly TRBD1 (6 bases). Germline loops: CDR1 LGHNA, CDR2 YSLEER. Trimming left V 0 bases short and J 5 bases short, with 16 bases between. The CDR3 is made up of 16 amino acids. Here the CDR3 DNA reads TGCGCCAGCAGCCAAGACGACCCGGCAGGGGATTATGGCTACACCTTC. Encoded protein: CASSQDDPAGDYGYTF.

The V and J genes are TRBV10-3 and TRBJ1-2; maybe TRBD1 (5 bases). Germline V gene lookup returns CDR1 ENHRY and CDR2 SYGVKD. Trimming cost V 2 bases and J 4 bases, with 8 bases left between them. CDR3 length: 13 amino acids. CDR3 DNA sequence: TGTGCCATCAGTGAGGACAGAACCTATGGCTACACCTTC. The encoded protein is CAISEDRTYGYTF.

This clone was recorded a few times. V usage is TRBV7-2 and J usage is TRBJ2-1, with D possibly TRBD2 on 6 matching bases. The V and J ends lost 6 bases and 3 bases respectively, with 15 bases between them. The CDR3 loop spans 15 amino acids. From germline, CDR1 is SGHTA and CDR2 FQGNSA. CDR3 sequence: CASSKWEALYNEQFF. DNA for the CDR3: TGTGCCAGCAGTAAGTGGGAGGCCCTCTACAATGAGCAGTTCTTC.

This chain uses TRBV29-1 with TRBJ2-1; D is possibly TRBD2 (5 bases). The CDR3 sequence is 15 residues long. Germline V gene sequence: CDR1 SQVTM, CDR2 ANQGSEA. Trimming took 2 bases from V and 5 from J, leaving 16 bases between them. CDR3 in DNA: TGCAGCGTTGAAAGAGGGTCTAGTGGAAACAATGAGCAGTTCTTC. This codes for CSVERGSSGNNEQFF.

This clone was counted once. This rearrangement joins TRBV6-1 to TRBJ2-7, with 8 bases identical to TRBD2. Germline assignment: CDR1 MNHNS and CDR2 SASEGT. The junction had 6 bases not matched to a gene; V was cut back by 7 bases and J by 1 base. CDR3 size: 14 residues. CDR3 DNA sequence: TGTGCCAGCACCGATAGCGGGGCATCCTACGAGCAGTACTTC. This translates into CASTDSGASYEQYF.

The chain joins TRBV19 to TRBJ1-2; 7 bases map to TRBD1. The CDR3 extends over 14 amino acids. CDR1 LNHDA and CDR2 SQIVND come from the germline V gene (reference sequence). Germline trimming cut 7 bases from V and 4 bases from J; bases unmatched to any gene: 9. The CDR3 loop is CASMRQGLSYGYTF. CDR3 bases: TGTGCCAGTATGAGACAGGGATTGAGCTATGGCTACACCTTC.

The rearrangement joins TRBV12-2 to TRBJ2-7; the D call of TRBD2 is as the table states it, not checked on the DNA. TRBV12-2 is reported as a pseudogene. The CDR3 is 12 amino acids. The CDR3 DNA follows: TGTGCAAGTCGCTCCGCACGGGGCGAGCAGTACTTC. Its translation is CASRSARGEQYF.

The J gene is TRBJ2-5, the V gene TRBV6-6; TRBD1 agrees at 9 bases. Looked up from germline, CDR1 is MNHNY and CDR2 is SVGAGI (reference sequence). The CDR3 covers 12 residues. The junction had 0 bases not matched to a gene; V was cut back by 6 bases and J by 4 bases. This CDR3 reads CASRQGAETQYF. CDR3 DNA sequence: TGTGCCAGCAGACAGGGGGCAGAGACCCAGTACTTC.

This chain joins TRBV5-4 and TRBJ2-7, with 9 bases fitting TRBD1. The V gene's germline CDR1 is SGHNT and CDR2 YYREEE (reference sequence). This CDR3 has 15 amino acids. Trimming took 9 bases from V and 4 from J; bases not matched to a gene: 14. In DNA form, the CDR3 reads TGTGCCACCACAGCACTGGACAGGGGAGCATACGAGCAGTACTTC. Translated: CATTALDRGAYEQYF.